The clone carrying this T cell receptor beta chain came up a few times. Its antigen is as yet unknown. The data were obtained in a study of beta chain features in type 1 diabetes. The study, taken as a whole, reports: A moderate, significant TCRB CDR3 shortening appeared in type 1 diabetes across four CD4+ subsets. Patients' naive, central memory and regulatory TCRB repertoires appeared more alike than those of healthy donors.

All of the isolated RNA was reverse transcribed, so expressed TCRB transcripts were sequenced. Data came from immunoSEQ multiplex PCR; TCRdb stores just in-frame clones and leaves some out. The table lists 120,000 to 150,000 clones, approximately 13% of them singletons. CDR3 length equals 16 residues. Germline CDR1 MNHEY, CDR2 SMNVEV (reference sequence). With V trimmed by 5 bases and J by 0 bases, 6 bases remained unmatched. V is TRBV27 and J is TRBJ1-5; TRBD1 aligns across 8 bases. The sequencing input was central memory CD4+ T cells from blood. The clonotype comes from a man younger than 35 with type 1 diabetes. The CDR3 coding sequence is TGTGCCAGCAGTAAAGGGACAGGACTTAGCAATCAGCCCCAGCATTTT. Translating gives CASSKGTGLSNQPQHF.